What follows are 20 T cell receptor beta chains derived from one specimen sequenced in a study of blood T cell repertoires in COVID-19 (TCRdb year 2020). The library relied on the immunoSEQ multiplex PCR assay. The immuneACCESS repertoire file appears here via TCRdb, limited to in-frame rearrangements. These files lack a portion of the clones; in checked studies, under half of the deficit traces to unresolved V genes, and the cause of the others is not known. The sample contains 150,000 or so clones, around 81% of them found a single time. The ten top clones hold 10% to 15% of the sample. The sequenced sample consisted of peripheral blood. Every receptor here comes from a man in his 70s who had recovered from COVID-19.

This clone was detected once. The chain carries TRBV20-1 and TRBJ1-2, with a possible D match to TRBD1 (6 bases). The CDR3 has 13 amino acids. V was pared by 3 bases and J by 4 bases, with 12 bases between. Germline V lookup: CDR1 DFQATT, CDR2 SNEGSKA (reference sequence). CDR3 amino acids: CSASQRGGYGYTF. The CDR3 region has the DNA TGCAGTGCTAGTCAAAGAGGGGGCTATGGCTACACCTTC.

This clone was counted only a few times. This rearrangement joins TRBV28 to TRBJ2-7; 7 nucleotides agree with TRBD1. The V and J ends lost 7 bases and 0 bases, in that order; junction bases with no gene match: 6. From germline, CDR1 is MDHEN and CDR2 SYDVKM. This CDR3 spans 14 amino acids. The CDR3 DNA reads as TGTGCCAGCACCAATAGGGGGCGCTCCTACGAGCAGTACTTC. This encodes CASTNRGRSYEQYF.

Written as DNA, the CDR3 is TGTGCCAGTAGTGTACGGGACAGGGGATCACCCCTCCACTTT. The encoded protein is CASSVRDRGSPLHF. The rearrangement joins TRBV19 to TRBJ1-6; 10 bases are a match to TRBD1. The germline CDR1 and CDR2 sequences are LNHDA and SQIVND (reference sequence). Trimming at V came to 5 bases and at J to 10 bases, leaving 5 bases not matched to a gene. This CDR3 is 14 amino acids long. Based on the CDR3 plus reference TRBV19 and TRBJ1-6, the full variable domain is DGGITQSPKYLFRKEGQNVTLSCEQNLNHDAMYWYRQDPGQGLRLIYYSQIVNDFQKGDIAEGYSVSREKKESFPLTVTSAQKNPTAFYLCASSVRDRGSPLHFGNGTRLTVT.

The genes are TRBV21-1 and TRBJ2-7; the D call TRBD2 from the table was never checked on the DNA. TRBV21-1 is annotated as a pseudogene. The CDR3 extends over 16 amino acids. The CDR3 DNA sequence: TGTGCCAGCAGCAAAAAGAGCAGCGGGAGAAGCTACGAGCAGTACTTC. It codes for CASSKKSSGRSYEQYF.

J is TRBJ2-1 and V is TRBV25-1; TRBD1 agrees at 8 bases. The ends lost 7 bases at V and 8 bases at J; junction bases unmatched: 7. The V gene's germline CDR1 is MGHDK and CDR2 SYGVNS. There are 13 residues in the CDR3. The CDR3 spells CASTRTGRDEQFF. DNA for the CDR3: TGTGCCAGCACCCGGACAGGGCGCGATGAGCAGTTCTTC.

The gene calls are TRBV14 and TRBJ1-1, with D tentatively TRBD1 (5 bases). Trimming took off 0 bases at V and 6 bases at J, with 11 bases between the two ends. Germline CDR1 and CDR2: SGHDN and FVKESK. The CDR3 runs 14 residues. CDR3 residues: CASSQESRAPEAFF. The CDR3 nucleotides read TGTGCCAGCAGCCAAGAGTCCAGGGCCCCTGAAGCTTTCTTT.

V gene TRBV2 combines with J gene TRBJ2-1; 12 bases map to TRBD2. J was trimmed by 10 bases and V by 4 bases; bases with no gene match: 5. CDR3 length equals 14 residues. Germline V gene lookup returns CDR1 SNHLY and CDR2 FYNNEI. CDR3 sequence: CASSGLAGAAEQFF. As DNA, the CDR3 is TGTGCCAGCAGTGGACTAGCGGGAGCTGCGGAGCAGTTCTTC.

The rearrangement links TRBV5-1 to TRBJ1-2; 7 bases agree with TRBD1. V lost 5 bases and J lost 4; bases outside the gene matches: 8. The CDR3 has 14 amino acids. The germline V gene encodes CDR1 SGHRS and CDR2 YFSETQ. For the CDR3, the DNA is TGCGCCAGCAGTTCTGGGACAGCCTCCTATGGCTACACCTTC. This codes for CASSSGTASYGYTF.

The chain has TRBV7-2 and TRBJ2-4; the match to TRBD2 covers 11 bases. The germline gives CDR1 SGHTA, CDR2 FQGNSA. Trimming took 2 bases from V and 4 from J; bases not matched to a gene: 13. The length of the CDR3 is 19 residues. The CDR3 coding sequence is TGTGCCAGCAGCTTAACAACTAGCGGGAGTGGAGGCTATAAAAACATTCAGTACTTC. Translation: CASSLTTSGSGGYKNIQYF.

The chain has TRBV7-2 and TRBJ1-6; TRBD1 aligns across 7 bases. Germline V gives CDR1 SGHTA, CDR2 FQGNSA. This CDR3 has 16 residues. The J segment lost 10 bases and the V segment lost 1 base, leaving 10 bases of the junction unmatched. DNA of the CDR3: TGTGCCAGCAGCTTAGGACCGACAGGGACGGGCTCACCCCTCCACTTT. It is translated as CASSLGPTGTGSPLHF.

The V gene is TRBV5-1, the J gene TRBJ2-3, with D possibly matching TRBD2 (5 bases). V lost 0 bases and J 6 bases, leaving 8 bases between the germline ends. The length of the CDR3 is 13 residues. The germline V gene has CDR1 SGHRS and CDR2 YFSETQ. CDR3 sequence (DNA): TGCGCCAGCAGCTTGGAGGGAGTGGATACGCAGTATTTT. It yields the protein CASSLEGVDTQYF.

There are a few counts of this clone. This chain joins TRBV10-1 and TRBJ2-1, with 10 nucleotides matching TRBD1. Germline V lookup: CDR1 WNHNN, CDR2 SYGVQD (reference sequence). With 1 base clipped from V and 6 bases from J, the junction kept 6 bases outside the gene matches. There are 16 residues in the CDR3. DNA for the CDR3: TGCGCCAGCAGTGAGTACCGGGACAGGGGAACCAATGAGCAGTTCTTC. Its protein is CASSEYRDRGTNEQFF.

V and J are TRBV9 and TRBJ2-2; possible D gene TRBD1, 6 bases. Trimming pared 4 bases from V and 1 base from J, leaving 11 bases between. Germline V gene data show CDR1 as SGDLS and CDR2 as YYNGEE. This CDR3 has 15 amino acids. The CDR3 sequence: CASSPEDRNTGELFF. CDR3 in DNA: TGTGCCAGCAGCCCCGAGGACAGGAACACCGGGGAGCTGTTTTTT.

The chain joins TRBV24-1 to TRBJ2-3, with a tentative D call TRBD2 (6 bases). In germline, CDR1 is KGHDR, CDR2 SFDVKD. V dropped 4 bases and J dropped 1 base, with 14 bases sitting between them. This CDR3 contains 16 residues. CDR3 residues: CATSEAPASGTDTQYF. DNA for the CDR3: TGTGCCACCAGTGAGGCCCCGGCTAGCGGCACAGATACGCAGTATTTT.

This clone was picked up a small number of times. The J gene is TRBJ2-5, the V gene TRBV11-3, with 9 bases aligning to TRBD1. Per the germline V gene, CDR1 is SGHNT and CDR2 is YENEEA. CDR3 length: 17 amino acids. Trimming at V came to 2 bases and at J to 5 bases, leaving 12 bases not matched to a gene. The CDR3 region is CASSLSGPGQGSETQYF. In DNA form, the CDR3 reads TGTGCCAGCAGCTTAAGTGGGCCGGGACAGGGTTCGGAGACCCAGTACTTC. Together with reference TRBV11-3 and TRBJ2-5, the CDR3 gives the full variable domain: EAGVVQSPRYKIIEKKQPVAFWCNPISGHNTLYWYLQNLGQGPELLIRYENEEAVDDSQLPKDRFSAERLKGVDSTLKIQPAELGDSAVYLCASSLSGPGQGSETQYFGPGTRLLVL.

The chain employs TRBV5-1 and TRBJ2-1; no clear D. There are 11 residues in the CDR3. V lost 0 bases and J lost 10, with 5 bases in between. Germline lookup yields CDR1 SGHRS and CDR2 YFSETQ. The CDR3: CASSLGAEQFF. The CDR3 DNA follows: TGCGCCAGCAGCTTGGGAGCAGAGCAGTTCTTC. Supplemented by reference TRBV5-1 and TRBJ2-1, the full variable domain reads KAGVTQTPRYLIKTRGQQVTLSCSPISGHRSVSWYQQTPGQGLQFLFEYFSETQRNKGNFPGRFSGRQFSNSRSEMNVSTLELGDSALYLCASSLGAEQFFGPGTRLTVL.

The chain links TRBV7-6 to TRBJ2-1; 10 bases line up with TRBD1. The CDR3 is 15 residues long. Trimming at V came to 5 bases and at J to 4 bases, leaving 5 bases not matched to a gene. From germline, CDR1 is SGHVS and CDR2 FNYEAQ. The CDR3 DNA is TGTGCCAGCAGCCCAGGGACAGGGGTTTACAATGAGCAGTTCTTC. This sequence encodes CASSPGTGVYNEQFF.

The J gene is TRBJ2-5, the V gene TRBV9; 8 bases are shared with TRBD2. Per germline, CDR1 SGDLS and CDR2 YYNGEE. V dropped 0 bases and J dropped 5; count of bases not matched to a gene: 6. The CDR3 runs 15 residues. The CDR3 nucleotides are TGTGCCAGCAGCGTAGTTCCGGGAGGGGGTGAGACCCAGTACTTC. Its protein product is CASSVVPGGGETQYF. Supplemented by reference TRBV9 and TRBJ2-5, the full variable domain reads DSGVTQTPKHLITATGQRVTLRCSPRSGDLSVYWYQQSLDQGLQFLIQYYNGEERAKGNILERFSAQQFPDLHSELNLSSLELGDSALYFCASSVVPGGGETQYFGPGTRLLVL.

The chain links TRBV6-5 to TRBJ2-7; 8 bases map to TRBD1. CDR1 and CDR2 (germline): MNHEY, SVGAGI. The trim removed 7 bases at V and 3 bases at J, leaving 8 bases unmatched. The CDR3 consists of 14 residues. Here the CDR3 DNA reads TGTGCCAGCACCCCCGGGACAGGATTCTACGAGCAGTACTTC. This codes for CASTPGTGFYEQYF.

The chain is built from TRBV7-9 and TRBJ1-2; tentatively, D is TRBD1 (5 bases). The CDR3 sequence is 11 residues long. V lost 5 bases, J lost 6 bases, and 7 bases lay in between. Per germline, CDR1 SEHNR and CDR2 FQNEAQ (reference sequence). The CDR3 here is CASSQGDGYTF. DNA of the CDR3: TGTGCCAGCAGCCAAGGGGATGGCTACACCTTC.